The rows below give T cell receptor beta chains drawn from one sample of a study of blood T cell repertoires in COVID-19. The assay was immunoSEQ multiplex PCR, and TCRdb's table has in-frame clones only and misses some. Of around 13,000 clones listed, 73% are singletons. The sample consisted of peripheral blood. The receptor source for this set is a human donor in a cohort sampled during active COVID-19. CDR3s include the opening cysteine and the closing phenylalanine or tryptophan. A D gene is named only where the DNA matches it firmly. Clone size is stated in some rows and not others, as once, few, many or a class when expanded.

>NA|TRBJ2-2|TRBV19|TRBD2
CASSIGLAGAQNTGELFF
TGTGCCAGTAGTATAGGACTAGCGGGAGCGCAAAACACCGGGGAGCTGTTTTTT
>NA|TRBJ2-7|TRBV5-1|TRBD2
CASSLYWASGYEQYF
TGCGCCAGCAGCTTGTATTGGGCTAGCGGCTACGAGCAGTACTTC
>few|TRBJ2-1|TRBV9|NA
CASGRARGGDEQFF
TGTGCCAGCGGGCGGGCTAGGGGGGGCGATGAGCAGTTCTTC
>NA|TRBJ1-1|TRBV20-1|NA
CSASKVAGGASNTEAFF
TGCAGTGCTAGTAAGGTGGCGGGGGGGGCCTCAAACACTGAAGCTTTCTTT
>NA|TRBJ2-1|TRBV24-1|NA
CATSDWVGGGNEQFF
TGTGCCACCAGTGATTGGGTAGGGGGGGGGAATGAGCAGTTCTTC
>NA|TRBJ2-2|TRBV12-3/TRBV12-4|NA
CASSSEIGELFF
TGTGCCAGCAGTTCGGAGATCGGGGAGCTGTTTTTT
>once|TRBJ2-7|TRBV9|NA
CASSVGRASYEQYF
TGTGCCAGCAGCGTAGGGCGGGCCTCCTACGAGCAGTACTTC
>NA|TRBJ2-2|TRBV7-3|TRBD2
CASSPSAGGTGELFF
TGTGCCAGCAGCCCCTCGGCCGGGGGGACCGGGGAGCTGTTTTTT
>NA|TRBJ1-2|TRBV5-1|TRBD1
CASRRTRDSYGYTF
TGCGCCAGCAGGCGTACCCGGGACAGCTATGGCTACACCTTC
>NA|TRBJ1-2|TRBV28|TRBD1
CASSHLRGQLRGYTF
TGTGCCAGCAGTCATCTCCGGGGACAGCTCAGGGGCTACACCTTC
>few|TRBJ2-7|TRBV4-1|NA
CASSLTRGTGYEQYF
TGCGCCAGCAGCCTAACCAGGGGCACCGGATACGAGCAGTACTTC
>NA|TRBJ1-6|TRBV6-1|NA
CASSEAIGEWNSPLHF
TGTGCCAGCAGTGAAGCGATCGGGGAGTGGAATTCACCCCTCCACTTT
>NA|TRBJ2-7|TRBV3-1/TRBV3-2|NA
CASSSHVRGYEQYF
TGTGCCAGCAGCTCCCACGTACGAGGATACGAGCAGTACTTC
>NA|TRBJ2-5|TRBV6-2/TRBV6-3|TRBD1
CASSYRTGGGETQYF
TGTGCCAGCAGTTACCGGACAGGGGGAGGGGAGACCCAGTACTTC
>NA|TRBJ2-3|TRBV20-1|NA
CSASQTGLSTDTQYF
TGCAGTGCTAGTCAAACAGGCCTCAGCACAGATACGCAGTATTTT
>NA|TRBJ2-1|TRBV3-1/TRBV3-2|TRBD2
CASRAGLADFLSYNEQFF
TGTGCCAGCAGAGCGGGACTAGCTGATTTCCTCTCCTACAATGAGCAGTTCTTC
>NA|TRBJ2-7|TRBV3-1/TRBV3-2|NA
CASSQDPKAREFNEQYF
TGTGCCAGCAGCCAAGATCCCAAGGCTCGGGAGTTCAACGAGCAGTACTTC
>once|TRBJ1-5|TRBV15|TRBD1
CATSRDAGDRDSNQPQHF
TGTGCCACCAGCAGAGATGCCGGCGACAGGGACAGCAATCAGCCCCAGCATTTT
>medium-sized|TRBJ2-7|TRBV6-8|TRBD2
CASSRGTSGVSYEQYF
TGTGCCAGCAGTCGGGGGACTAGCGGGGTCTCCTACGAGCAGTACTTC
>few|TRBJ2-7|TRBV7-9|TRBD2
CASSLWLAGRNEQYF
TGTGCCAGCAGCTTATGGCTAGCGGGAAGGAACGAGCAGTACTTC
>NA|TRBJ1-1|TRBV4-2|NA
CASSQVKAGRKNTEAFF
TGTGCCAGCAGCCAAGTAAAGGCGGGCAGGAAGAACACTGAAGCTTTCTTT
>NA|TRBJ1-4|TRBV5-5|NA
CASSLGGADEKLFF
TGTGCCAGCAGCTTGGGGGGCGCAGATGAAAAACTGTTTTTT
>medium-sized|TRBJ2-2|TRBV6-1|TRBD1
CASSEGTGSRLGSNTGELFF
TGTGCCAGCAGTGAAGGGACAGGATCCCGGTTGGGGTCGAACACCGGGGAGCTGTTTTTT
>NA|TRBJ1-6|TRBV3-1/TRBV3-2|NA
CASSPAWRGGSPLHF
TGTGCCAGCAGCCCAGCGTGGAGGGGGGGATCACCCCTCCACTTT
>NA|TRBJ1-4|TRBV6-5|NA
CASSRQWSNEKLFF
TGTGCCAGCAGTCGACAGTGGTCTAATGAAAAACTGTTTTTT
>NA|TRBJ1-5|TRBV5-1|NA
CASSLAQNQPQHF
TGCGCCAGCAGCTTGGCACAGAATCAGCCCCAGCATTTT
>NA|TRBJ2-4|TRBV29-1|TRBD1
CSGLTGVVQYF
TGCAGCGGGCTCACAGGGGTGGTTCAGTACTTC